This TCR beta chain was identified in a study of cytomegalovirus exposure and HLA in healthy donors. The wider study: Genotyping showed 81% of fewer than 500 donors falling in the Caucasian-associated ancestry cluster. Study findings and constraints: Altogether, about 160 TCR beta chains were recorded as cytomegalovirus-associated. Apparent HLA restriction characterized most CMV-associated TCR beta chains in a later analysis. A later analysis showed HLA-associated TCR beta chains outstripping equally common others in clonal expansion.

13 Jbeta primers and 60 Vbeta primers were used for the PCR. The table came from immunoSEQ multiplex PCR; TCRdb's copy has only in-frame clones and leaves some out. The sample has 180,000 or so clones, approximately 85% seen once; the top ten hold about 9.3%. The CDR3 consists of 14 residues. Trimming pared 3 bases from V and 11 bases from J, leaving 16 bases between. CDR1 and CDR2 from the germline V gene are MDHEN and SYDVKM. With respect to this clone: No antigen is known for it.

The origin of this receptor is a man younger than 35 in good health and CMV-seropositive. The chain couples TRBV28 to TRBJ2-2; D gene ambiguous. The specimen was PBMCs. In nucleotides, the CDR3 is TGTGCCAGCAGTTTTCGGCAGGTTAAGTCTGAGCTGTTTTTT. Encoded protein: CASSFRQVKSELFF.